The 32 T cell receptor beta chains listed next were all sequenced from one sample in a study of a mutant IDH1 vaccine in newly diagnosed glioma. Their recognized antigens are unknown. Generated by immunoSEQ multiplex PCR, the TCRdb table keeps only in-frame clones and is missing some. The profile shows 50,000 to 60,000 clones, about four fifths of them singletons. Time point described: week 23, last vaccination. Doses comprised 300 ug of mutant IDH1 20-mer peptide each, plus topical imiquimod. The sample here was PBMCs, taken from a glioma patient whose treatment included an IDH1 peptide vaccine. Receptors originate from a man in his forties or fifties with glioma.

The V call is TRBV7-2, the J call TRBJ2-3; 10 bases line up with TRBD2. V lost 1 base to trimming and J lost 5 bases; unmatched junction nucleotides: 12. This CDR3 region has 18 residues. The V gene's germline CDR1 is SGHTA and CDR2 FQGNSA. The CDR3: CASSLGGWSGGAVDTQYF. CDR3 bases: TGTGCCAGCAGCTTAGGTGGCTGGAGCGGGGGGGCCGTAGATACGCAGTATTTT.

The chain joins TRBV6-5 to TRBJ1-6; 10 bases are shared with TRBD1. The germline CDR1 and CDR2 sequences are MNHEY and SVGAGI. V lost 6 bases, J lost 9 bases, and 5 bases stayed unmatched. The CDR3 has 14 residues. The CDR3 region is CASSPDRGLSPLHF. The CDR3 DNA sequence: TGTGCCAGCAGCCCTGACAGGGGGCTTTCACCCCTCCACTTT.

The V and J genes are TRBV6-4 and TRBJ2-1; no reliable D call. V was pared by 6 bases and J by 4 bases, with 7 bases between. The CDR3 runs 12 residues. Germline lookup yields CDR1 MRHNA and CDR2 SNTAGT. The DNA for the CDR3 is TGTGCCAGCAGAGACCGGTACAATGAGCAGTTCTTC. Its protein product is CASRDRYNEQFF.

This sequence joins TRBV6-5 and TRBJ2-2; D not certain. The CDR3 totals 15 residues. V lost 2 bases and J 0 bases, leaving 7 bases between the germline ends. Germline assignment: CDR1 MNHEY and CDR2 SVGAGI. The CDR3 loop reads CASSYDYANTGELFF. In DNA, the CDR3 is TGTGCCAGCAGTTACGATTACGCGAACACCGGGGAGCTGTTTTTT.

The genes are TRBV29-1 and TRBJ2-1; 11 bases line up with TRBD2. V shed 5 bases, J shed 0 bases, and the junction held 6 bases outside the gene matches. Germline CDR1 SQVTM, CDR2 ANQGSEA. CDR3 length: 16 amino acids. The CDR3 DNA is TGCAGCGTTCAGACTAGCGGGGTAAGCTCCTACAATGAGCAGTTCTTC. Its protein product is CSVQTSGVSSYNEQFF.

The rearrangement uses TRBV5-6 and TRBJ1-1, with D maybe TRBD1 (5 bases). Deletions cut 2 bases from V and 6 bases from J, with 11 bases between. Germline V CDR1 and CDR2: SGHDT, YYEEEE. The CDR3 is 13 amino acids. The CDR3 bases are TGTGCCAGCAGCTTACAGGACCTCCCTGAAGCTTTCTTT. This sequence encodes CASSLQDLPEAFF.

The chain has TRBV19 and TRBJ1-5; D remains unclear. The length of the CDR3 is 14 residues. The V and J ends lost 7 bases and 2 bases respectively, with 12 bases between them. Germline lookup yields CDR1 LNHDA and CDR2 SQIVND (reference sequence). CDR3 amino acids: CASTKVVGNQPQHF. The CDR3 DNA follows: TGTGCCAGTACAAAGGTTGTGGGCAATCAGCCCCAGCATTTT. The full variable domain, its missing parts supplied by reference TRBV19 and TRBJ1-5, is DGGITQSPKYLFRKEGQNVTLSCEQNLNHDAMYWYRQDPGQGLRLIYYSQIVNDFQKGDIAEGYSVSREKKESFPLTVTSAQKNPTAFYLCASTKVVGNQPQHFGDGTRLSIL.

This clone was counted between two and nine times. J is TRBJ1-2 and V is TRBV7-2, with TRBD1 identical over 7 bases. The J segment lost 4 bases and the V segment lost 5 bases, leaving 10 bases of the junction unmatched. CDR1 and CDR2 (germline): SGHTA, FQGNSA. This CDR3 region has 15 residues. The CDR3 bases are TGTGCCAGCAGCCCCAGACAGGGATCGATCTATGGCTACACCTTC. Translating gives CASSPRQGSIYGYTF.

This clone was seen a few times. The chain combines TRBV6-5 with TRBJ1-4; 8 bases agree with TRBD1. Germline CDR1 is MNHEY and CDR2 is SVGAGI. V was pared by 6 bases and J by 13 bases, with 4 bases of the junction left unmatched. The length of the CDR3 is 11 residues. The CDR3 DNA sequence: TGTGCCAGCAGATCCGGACAGGGACTGTTTTTT. Protein sequence: CASRSGQGLFF.

The chain employs TRBV4-1 and TRBJ2-1; D not resolved. The germline V and J ends were trimmed by 2 bases and 0 bases, with 8 bases remaining between them. The CDR3 totals 15 residues. The germline CDR1 and CDR2 sequences are MGHRA and YSYEKL. The CDR3 here is CASSQQDFSYNEQFF. The CDR3 bases are TGCGCCAGCAGCCAACAGGATTTCTCCTACAATGAGCAGTTCTTC.

The V call is TRBV5-6, the J call TRBJ2-3; D possibly corresponds to TRBD1 (6 bases). Germline lookup yields CDR1 SGHDT and CDR2 YYEEEE. V dropped 4 bases and J dropped 4 bases, with 7 bases sitting between them. CDR3 length equals 12 residues. The CDR3 region is CASSHRADTQYF. The CDR3 nucleotides are TGTGCCAGCAGCCACAGGGCAGATACGCAGTATTTT.

This clone was recorded only once. The chain is built from TRBV7-2 and TRBJ1-4; D perhaps matches TRBD1 (5 bases). There are 15 residues in the CDR3. Germline V gene lookup returns CDR1 SGHTA and CDR2 FQGNSA. Trimming took off 4 bases at V and 7 bases at J, with 16 bases between the two ends. The CDR3 region has the DNA TGTGCCAGCAGCTGGGGACCCACCCGGGGTGAAAAACTGTTTTTT. Amino acid sequence: CASSWGPTRGEKLFF.

The chain is built from TRBV7-9 and TRBJ1-1; TRBD1 agrees at 7 bases. There are 14 residues in the CDR3. From germline, CDR1 is SEHNR and CDR2 FQNEAQ (reference sequence). V lost 3 bases to trimming and J lost 4 bases; unmatched junction nucleotides: 5. CDR3 residues: CASSFGTASTEAFF. CDR3 DNA sequence: TGTGCCAGCAGCTTCGGGACAGCATCCACTGAAGCTTTCTTT.

The rearrangement joins TRBV7-9 to TRBJ2-2; weak D call: TRBD1 (5 bases). The CDR3 is 14 residues long. Germline-derived CDR1 and CDR2 are SEHNR and FQNEAQ (reference sequence). V was clipped by 5 bases and J by 2 bases, with 9 bases between them. DNA for the CDR3: TGTGCCAGCAGCCCTCAGGGAAACACCGGGGAGCTGTTTTTT. This gives the protein CASSPQGNTGELFF.

The chain combines TRBV6-5 with TRBJ1-4; D is unclear. Germline values: CDR1 MNHEY, CDR2 SVGAGI. Trimming shortened V by 6 bases and J by 4 bases, and 15 bases separated the two germline ends. The CDR3 runs 15 residues. The CDR3 DNA is TGTGCCAGCAGCCTAGGATGGCAGGATAATGAAAAACTGTTTTTT. Residues: CASSLGWQDNEKLFF.

The chain has TRBV2 and TRBJ1-2; D call uncertain. Germline V gene sequence: CDR1 SNHLY, CDR2 FYNNEI. The V end was cut by 7 bases, the J end by 8 bases, with 17 bases between. The CDR3 is made up of 13 amino acids. CDR3 bases: TGTGCCAGCACCTTCACAGAACGTGGGGGCTACACCTTC. It yields the protein CASTFTERGGYTF.

This clone was seen more than once but under ten times. Mismatch with germline at one junction end may stem from a read error. This chain connects TRBV19 to TRBJ1-4; D is unclear. The CDR3 has 13 amino acids. The germline V gene has CDR1 LNHDA and CDR2 SQIVND (reference sequence). The DNA of the CDR3 is TGTGCCAGTAGTATGGTCGGTGATGACAAACTGTTTTTT. Translating it yields CASSMVGDDKLFF.

The V call is TRBV30, the J call TRBJ1-2, with D tentatively TRBD1 (6 bases). Germline-derived CDR1 and CDR2 are GTSNPN and SVGIG (reference sequence). This CDR3 comprises 15 residues. V lost 0 bases, J lost 5 bases, and 16 bases lay in between. As DNA, the CDR3 is TGTGCCTGGAGTGTACTCGGCAGGGGAGAATATGGCTACACCTTC. Translation gives CAWSVLGRGEYGYTF.

The V call is TRBV5-1, the J call TRBJ1-2; 7 bases align to TRBD1. CDR3 size: 15 residues. Germline V gene data show CDR1 as SGHRS and CDR2 as YFSETQ. V lost 0 bases to trimming and J lost 0 bases; unmatched junction nucleotides: 2. CDR3 loop: CASSLGTGANYGYTF. The CDR3 nucleotides are TGCGCCAGCAGCTTGGGGACAGGAGCTAACTATGGCTACACCTTC.

V and J are TRBV18 and TRBJ2-7, with D tentatively TRBD1 or TRBD2 (5 bases each). Germline CDR1 and CDR2: KGHSH and LQKENI. V lost 3 bases to trimming and J lost 4 bases, with 10 bases between them. The CDR3 spans 13 residues. In DNA, the CDR3 is TGTGCCAGCTCACCGGGGGACGTATACGAGCAGTACTTC. Translating gives CASSPGDVYEQYF.

This rearrangement joins TRBV5-4 to TRBJ1-3, with 8 positions matching TRBD1. The V segment lost 6 bases and the J segment 0 bases; nucleotides outside the gene matches: 8. This CDR3 has 16 residues. Germline CDR1 is SGHNT and CDR2 is YYREEE (reference sequence). CDR3 bases: TGTGCCAGCACCCTCGGGACAGGAGTCTCTGGAAACACCATATATTTT. Amino acids: CASTLGTGVSGNTIYF.

This clone is medium-sized within its sample. The rearrangement uses TRBV7-9 and TRBJ2-4; D is unresolved. The length of the CDR3 is 17 residues. Germline CDR1 is SEHNR and CDR2 is FQNEAQ (reference sequence). V shed 2 bases and J shed 0 bases, with 14 bases lying between them. The DNA of the CDR3 is TGTGCCAGCAGCTTATTCGACGGACCCTTAGCCAAAAACATTCAGTACTTC. Protein product: CASSLFDGPLAKNIQYF.

The rearrangement joins TRBV10-3 to TRBJ2-7; D not certain. Trimming removed 5 bases at V and 9 bases at J, with 17 bases between. Germline CDR1 ENHRY, CDR2 SYGVKD. The CDR3 sequence is 13 residues long. The CDR3 loop is CAISRTESTGQYF. CDR3 DNA sequence: TGTGCCATCAGTCGGACGGAATCTACGGGGCAGTACTTC.

This clone appeared a few times. This sequence joins TRBV2 and TRBJ2-5; 10 positions match TRBD2. CDR1 and CDR2 from the germline V gene are SNHLY and FYNNEI. The CDR3 is made up of 17 amino acids. J gave up 3 bases and V 3 bases, and 10 bases lay outside the gene matches. Written as DNA, the CDR3 is TGTGCCAGCAGTGACCCCTTGGGCCTAGCGGGGGAAGAGACCCAGTACTTC. Translation: CASSDPLGLAGEETQYF.

This clone was recorded only once. V gene TRBV7-6 combines with J gene TRBJ2-7; no reliable D call. Germline CDR1 and CDR2: SGHVS and FNYEAQ. V gave up 1 base and J gave up 0 bases, with 10 bases separating them. The CDR3 contains 15 residues. CDR3 DNA sequence: TGTGCCAGCAGCTTAGAGCCGGGTATCTCCTACGAGCAGTACTTC. This translates into CASSLEPGISYEQYF.

This sequence joins TRBV11-2 and TRBJ2-5, with 7 bases that match TRBD1. This CDR3 spans 14 amino acids. Looked up from germline, CDR1 is SGHAT and CDR2 is FQNNGV. V was pared by 5 bases and J by 5 bases, with 8 bases of the junction left unmatched. The CDR3 spells CASSRSGQVETQYF. Written as DNA, the CDR3 is TGTGCCAGCAGCCGCTCCGGACAGGTGGAGACCCAGTACTTC.

The chain combines TRBV19 with TRBJ2-3, with unresolved D. This CDR3 region has 15 residues. Germline CDR1 and CDR2: LNHDA and SQIVND (reference sequence). V lost 5 bases and J 0 bases, leaving 12 bases between the germline ends. The CDR3 protein is CASSFSRASTDTQYF. CDR3 sequence (DNA): TGTGCCAGTAGTTTTAGCCGGGCAAGCACAGATACGCAGTATTTT.

This clone is termed medium-sized (0.01 to 0.1%). The chain carries TRBV5-6 and TRBJ1-1; 7 bases map to TRBD1. Germline V gene data show CDR1 as SGHDT and CDR2 as YYEEEE. V lost 5 bases to trimming and J lost 5 bases; unmatched junction nucleotides: 6. There are 13 residues in the CDR3. CDR3 bases: TGTGCCAGCAGACGGACACAGGGGACTGAAGCTTTCTTT. Translating it yields CASRRTQGTEAFF.

The chain employs TRBV2 and TRBJ1-1; a weak D match, TRBD1 (5 bases). V shed 5 bases and J shed 4 bases, with 8 bases lying between them. The CDR3 is 12 residues long. Germline V gene data show CDR1 as SNHLY and CDR2 as FYNNEI. CDR3 in amino acids: CASSQGGTEAFF. CDR3 nucleotides: TGTGCCAGCAGTCAGGGTGGCACTGAAGCTTTCTTT.

This clone was seen once. CDR3 in DNA: TGTGCCAGCAGCTTCTCTGTTGGACTAGCGAACACCGGGGAGCTGTTTTTT. Translated: CASSFSVGLANTGELFF. The chain carries TRBV7-2 and TRBJ2-2; 7 bases fit TRBD2. The CDR3 extends over 17 amino acids. V was pared by 3 bases and J by 0 bases, with 7 bases of the junction left unmatched. The germline CDR1 and CDR2 sequences are SGHTA and FQGNSA. The entire variable domain, with the rest obtained from reference TRBV7-2 and TRBJ2-2, is as follows: GAGVSQSPSNKVTEKGKDVELRCDPISGHTALYWYRQSLGQGLEFLIYFQGNSAPDKSGLPSDRFSAERTGGSVSTLTIQRTQQEDSAVYLCASSFSVGLANTGELFFGEGSRLTVL.

The chain employs TRBV10-2 and TRBJ2-5, with 8 positions matching TRBD1. The CDR3 loop spans 15 amino acids. Germline CDR1 WSHSY, CDR2 SAAADI. V was clipped by 4 bases and J by 1 base; unmatched bases: 5. CDR3 nucleotide sequence: TGCGCCAGCAGTGGGGGCGGACAGGGCCAAGAGACCCAGTACTTC. Protein product: CASSGGGQGQETQYF.

This clone was found once. The chain joins TRBV19 to TRBJ2-5, with D perhaps matching TRBD2 (6 bases). V shed 0 bases and J shed 6 bases, with 14 bases lying between them. The CDR3 spans 15 residues. CDR1 and CDR2 (germline): LNHDA, SQIVND (reference sequence). The CDR3 coding sequence is TGTGCCAGTAGTATAGAAGGAGGGCCCGGGAAGACCCAGTACTTC. It yields the protein CASSIEGGPGKTQYF.